This T cell receptor (beta chain) was sequenced for a study of shared clonotypes between healthy human individuals. Overall study results and limits: Generally, naive subsets came out with larger estimated richness than memory subsets.

About this clone: Antigen unknown.

The CDR3 covers 15 residues. Germline V gene sequence: CDR1 SQVTM, CDR2 ANQGSEA. V was shortened by 4 bases and J by 4 bases, with 20 bases between the two germline ends. In the sorted-subset replicate PCRs, 200 ng DNA, around 30,000 T cell genomes, was used. As originally analysed: There were no quality scores in the junction-only immunoSEQ sequences, so filtering differed. Data came from immunoSEQ multiplex PCR; TCRdb stores just in-frame clones and leaves some out. Clone size and V and J calls were adopted from that table, with D and trimming inferred from the DNA. The profile covers about 100,000 clones, with 68% appearing a single time and approximately 50% taken by the ten largest. The CD8 memory fraction combined CD45RO+ cells with TemRA cells (CCR7-negative CD45RA+).

Sequencing was performed on memory CD8+ T cells sorted from blood. Subset: CD45RO+ cells pooled with CCR7-negative TemRA cells. The rearrangement links TRBV29-1 to TRBJ2-7; either TRBD1 or TRBD2 may fit D (5 bases each). This receptor was taken from a man aged 25-40 years in good health. The CDR3 nucleotides are TGCAGCGTTGGCCCGGGTTGGGGGATGGGTTACGAGCAGTACTTC. Protein sequence: CSVGPGWGMGYEQYF.